This T cell receptor (beta chain) was profiled in a study of technical replicates of blood from a handful of donors (dated by TCRdb to 2017 to 2019). Libraries were constructed by the immunoSEQ multiplex PCR assay. Not all clones reach the TCRdb copy of this immuneACCESS table, which keeps in-frame sequences only. Checked studies attribute under half of the gap to unresolved V genes and leave the rest unexplained. The sample table holds roughly 70,000 clones, of which roughly 92% were seen once. The ten largest make up roughly 5% of the sample. Concerning this clone itself: No cognate antigen has been identified for it. The record has no base qualities; no much larger clone is one base away.

Via the germline V gene, CDR1 is LGHNA and CDR2 YSLEER. V lost 7 bases and J lost 1 base; the stretch between them is 20 bases long. The CDR3 runs 16 residues from the cysteine to the phenylalanine. Kept here is only the CDR3 DNA, which spans 48 bases and is read in frame from base 1. The sequenced material came from PBMCs. This chain joins TRBV4-3 to TRBJ2-7, with TRBD1 perhaps the D gene, on 6 matching bases. The source of this sequence is a human donor in good health. Some clones in this sample may be carry-over from other donors' samples. At the DNA level, the sequence is TGCGCCAGCAAAGGACAGCTAGGAGCGGATTCCTACGAGCAGTACTTC. Translation gives CASKGQLGADSYEQYF.